The next 28 T cell receptor beta chains were all read from a single sample in a study of shared clonotypes between healthy human individuals. Sequenced by immunoSEQ multiplex PCR; TCRdb stores in-frame clones only, minus some. Of a few hundred thousand clones listed, more than 70% are singletons. The sample consisted of PBMCs. The receptors here all came from a woman aged 40-49 years in good health. Some clones in this sample may be carry-over from other donors' samples.

The genes are TRBV7-9 and TRBJ2-5; TRBD2 matches 11 bases. V lost 5 bases to trimming and J lost 4 bases; unmatched junction nucleotides: 3. CDR3 size: 14 residues. Germline V lookup: CDR1 SEHNR, CDR2 FQNEAQ (reference sequence). DNA for the CDR3: TGTGCCAGCAGCCGTACTAGCGGGAGAGAGACCCAGTACTTC. Protein product: CASSRTSGRETQYF.

The chain employs TRBV9 and TRBJ2-2; D is unclear. The CDR3 consists of 17 residues. Trimming took 0 bases from V and 0 from J, leaving 12 bases between them. In germline, CDR1 is SGDLS, CDR2 YYNGEE. The CDR3 sequence: CASSVGLNPANTGELFF. CDR3 sequence (DNA): TGTGCCAGCAGCGTAGGATTAAATCCGGCGAACACCGGGGAGCTGTTTTTT.

V and J are TRBV6-5 and TRBJ1-2, with no clear D. Germline V gives CDR1 MNHEY, CDR2 SVGAGI. Deletions cut 0 bases from V and 6 bases from J, with 11 bases between. The CDR3 consists of 14 residues. In DNA form, the CDR3 reads TGTGCCAGCAGTTACTCTGACGGATCAGATGGCTACACCTTC. Protein: CASSYSDGSDGYTF.

This chain connects TRBV25-1 to TRBJ2-6; the D gene is possibly TRBD2 (5 bases). The V gene lost 6 bases and the J gene lost 2 bases, with 11 bases spanning the gap. The CDR3 spans 15 residues. Germline V lookup: CDR1 MGHDK, CDR2 SYGVNS. CDR3 bases: TGTGCCAGCAGCCCCCGAGGGACTGGGGCCAACGTCCTGACTTTC. Amino acid sequence: CASSPRGTGANVLTF.

The V and J genes are TRBV9 and TRBJ1-1, with D unresolved. The CDR3 loop spans 13 amino acids. Trimming shortened V by 3 bases and J by 2 bases, and 8 bases separated the two germline ends. CDR1 SGDLS and CDR2 YYNGEE come from the germline V gene. The CDR3 sequence is CASSAGRNTEAFF. The CDR3, as DNA: TGTGCCAGCAGCGCCGGACGAAACACTGAAGCTTTCTTT.

The chain couples TRBV10-3 to TRBJ2-2; D possibly uses TRBD1 or TRBD2 (5 bases each). Germline-derived CDR1 and CDR2 are ENHRY and SYGVKD. Trimming pared 7 bases from V and 4 bases from J, leaving 13 bases between. The CDR3 has 14 amino acids. The CDR3 nucleotides read TGTGCCATCACGGGGACCCCGGGCACCGGGGAGCTGTTTTTT. It codes for CAITGTPGTGELFF.

This chain links TRBV29-1 with TRBJ2-1, with D tentatively TRBD2 (6 bases). The CDR3 length is 12 residues. Trimming removed 2 bases from V and 8 bases from J, with 10 bases in between. The V gene's germline CDR1 is SQVTM and CDR2 ANQGSEA. Here the CDR3 reads CSVERIADEQFF. For the CDR3, the DNA is TGCAGCGTTGAAAGGATAGCGGATGAGCAGTTCTTC.

The genes are TRBV7-6 and TRBJ2-3; 9 bases are a match to TRBD2. This CDR3 contains 15 residues. The germline CDR1 and CDR2 sequences are SGHVS and FNYEAQ. The J segment lost 0 bases and the V segment lost 5 bases, leaving 3 bases of the junction unmatched. The CDR3 DNA reads TGTGCCAGCAGCAGCGGGAGGTTGAGCACAGATACGCAGTATTTT. As protein: CASSSGRLSTDTQYF.

Comments on this clone: No conserved phenylalanine or tryptophan is present at the end of the CDR3, so a read error is the likely explanation. The chain joins TRBV29-1 to TRBJ1-5, with D maybe TRBD1 (5 bases). This CDR3 has 13 residues. With 4 bases removed from V and 7 bases from J, the gap between germline ends came to 14 bases. CDR1 is SQVTM, CDR2 ANQGSEA, per germline. As DNA, the CDR3 is TGCAGCGTTGCCGGTGGGGGGGGACAGCCCCAGCATTCT. This codes for CSVAGGGGQPQHS.

The chain employs TRBV28 and TRBJ1-1; possible D gene TRBD1, 6 bases. The germline CDR1 and CDR2 sequences are MDHEN and SYDVKM. V gave up 6 bases and J gave up 2 bases, with 13 bases separating them. This CDR3 region has 14 residues. This CDR3 reads CASRHYRANTEAFF. In DNA, the CDR3 is TGTGCCAGCAGGCACTACAGGGCTAACACTGAAGCTTTCTTT.

Written as DNA, the CDR3 is TGTGCCAGCACCGACCAAGGCAATCAGCCCCAGCATTTT. Translation gives CASTDQGNQPQHF. This chain joins TRBV28 and TRBJ1-5; D call uncertain. Germline loops: CDR1 MDHEN, CDR2 SYDVKM. The ends were cut back, 7 bases at V and 2 bases at J, with 9 bases in the middle. The CDR3 extends over 13 amino acids. The full variable domain, completed using reference TRBV28 and TRBJ1-5, is DVKVTQSSRYLVKRTGEKVFLECVQDMDHENMFWYRQDPGLGLRLIYFSYDVKMKEKGDIPEGYSVSREKKERFSLILESASTNQTSMYLCASTDQGNQPQHFGDGTRLSIL.

This clone showed up many times. V gene TRBV5-1 combines with J gene TRBJ2-1; 13 positions match TRBD2. Germline CDR1 reads SGHRS; CDR2 reads YFSETQ. The CDR3 totals 16 residues. With V trimmed by 2 bases and J by 7 bases, 6 bases remained unmatched. CDR3 coding DNA: TGCGCCAGCAGCTTATTGGGGACTAGCGGGGTAAATGAGCAGTTCTTC. Protein product: CASSLLGTSGVNEQFF.

The V gene is TRBV28, the J gene TRBJ1-2, with 8 bases fitting TRBD1. CDR3 length equals 16 residues. V gave up 5 bases and J gave up 5 bases; unmatched junction bases: 13. Germline V gives CDR1 MDHEN, CDR2 SYDVKM. CDR3 amino acids: CASSANIGTGRYGYTF. In nucleotides, the CDR3 is TGTGCCAGCAGTGCCAACATTGGGACAGGTCGTTATGGCTACACCTTC.

This clone was recorded only once. The chain joins TRBV28 to TRBJ1-5; TRBD1 agrees at 7 bases. Trimming took 4 bases from V and 6 from J; bases not matched to a gene: 9. The CDR3 runs to 15 residues. Germline CDR1 is MDHEN and CDR2 is SYDVKM. The CDR3 bases are TGTGCCAGCAGTTCGTACACAGGGGTCTCTCAGCCCCAGCATTTT. Translating gives CASSSYTGVSQPQHF.

In regard to this clone: Just one base apart from a much larger clone, this may be a read error. J is TRBJ2-1 and V is TRBV7-9; 7 positions agree with TRBD2. This CDR3 is built from 15 residues. V dropped 1 base and J dropped 2; count of bases not matched to a gene: 2. Germline-derived CDR1 and CDR2 are SEHNR and FQNEAQ (reference sequence). The CDR3: CASSLGGGTYNEQFF. CDR3 sequence (DNA): TGTGCCAGCAGCTTAGGGGGAGGGACCTACAATGAGCAGTTCTTC.

This clone was detected a few times. The CDR3 bases are TGTGCCAGCTCACTCCGGGACAGGGAATACAATGAGCAGTTCTTC. Translated, it gives CASSLRDREYNEQFF. The V and J genes are TRBV18 and TRBJ2-1; 9 bases match TRBD1. CDR1 is KGHSH and CDR2 is LQKENI in the germline V gene. CDR3 size: 15 residues. Trimming cost V 4 bases and J 4 bases; bases outside gene matches: 5.

The V and J genes are TRBV28 and TRBJ2-1, with D maybe TRBD2 (6 bases). Germline V gives CDR1 MDHEN, CDR2 SYDVKM. V was trimmed by 2 bases and J by 0 bases, leaving 14 bases between them. This CDR3 comprises 17 residues. CDR3 nucleotide sequence: TGTGCCAGCAGTTTACTTCTGGGGGGTAGCTCCTACAATGAGCAGTTCTTC. It yields the protein CASSLLLGGSSYNEQFF.

Here the CDR3 reads CAWSVRGRNRTGELFF. Written as DNA, the CDR3 is TGTGCCTGGAGTGTACGGGGGCGGAACCGTACCGGGGAGCTGTTTTTT. This chain joins TRBV30 and TRBJ2-2; the D call may be TRBD1 or TRBD2 (6 bases each). Germline V gives CDR1 GTSNPN, CDR2 SVGIG (reference sequence). V lost 0 bases, J lost 5 bases, and 16 bases lay in between. This CDR3 spans 16 amino acids.

The chain links TRBV28 to TRBJ2-7, with TRBD1 matching 10 bases. Germline trimming cut 6 bases from V and 3 bases from J; bases unmatched to any gene: 8. CDR1 is MDHEN, CDR2 SYDVKM, per germline. The CDR3 runs to 15 residues. The CDR3 nucleotides are TGTGCCAGCAGAACTCCGGGACAGGGGATCTACGAGCAGTACTTC. This sequence encodes CASRTPGQGIYEQYF.

The chain carries TRBV2 and TRBJ2-3, with no clear D. Trimming removed 6 bases at V and 6 bases at J, with 13 bases between. The germline CDR1 and CDR2 sequences are SNHLY and FYNNEI. The CDR3 runs 13 residues. This chain's CDR3 is CASSGPNLDTQYF. The CDR3, as DNA: TGTGCCAGCAGCGGACCGAACTTGGATACGCAGTATTTT.

In this sample, this clone turned up once. The chain has TRBV19 and TRBJ1-1; D unclear. The CDR3 is 14 residues long. The germline V gene has CDR1 LNHDA and CDR2 SQIVND (reference sequence). The V gene lost 3 bases and the J gene lost 5 bases, with 13 bases spanning the gap. Written as DNA, the CDR3 is TGTGCCAGTAGTATTGTGGGGAAGGGAACTGAAGCTTTCTTT. Protein sequence: CASSIVGKGTEAFF.

The chain couples TRBV28 to TRBJ2-1; TRBD2 aligns across 9 bases. Germline V gene lookup returns CDR1 MDHEN and CDR2 SYDVKM. CDR3 length equals 15 residues. V lost 5 bases and J lost 4; bases outside the gene matches: 6. This chain's CDR3 is CASSREREVYNEQFF. CDR3 DNA: TGTGCCAGCAGTCGTGAGCGGGAGGTTTACAATGAGCAGTTCTTC.

This chain connects TRBV5-1 to TRBJ1-4; D remains unclear. From germline, CDR1 is SGHRS and CDR2 YFSETQ. V lost 4 bases, J lost 14 bases, and 15 bases lay in between. The CDR3 totals 12 residues. CDR3 DNA sequence: TGCGCCAGCAGCGCCACCGACGGGCCTCTGTTTTTT. It encodes CASSATDGPLFF. The whole variable domain, filled in from reference TRBV5-1 and TRBJ1-4, reads KAGVTQTPRYLIKTRGQQVTLSCSPISGHRSVSWYQQTPGQGLQFLFEYFSETQRNKGNFPGRFSGRQFSNSRSEMNVSTLELGDSALYLCASSATDGPLFFGSGTQLSVL.

This clone has only a few counts. The genes are TRBV18 and TRBJ2-7, with D hard to call. V was pared by 5 bases and J by 1 base, with 9 bases between. Looked up from germline, CDR1 is KGHSH and CDR2 is LQKENI. CDR3 size: 13 residues. The CDR3 DNA follows: TGTGCCAGCTCAGTGACCGCTTCCTACGAGCAGTACTTC. It translates to CASSVTASYEQYF.

The chain recombines TRBV28 with TRBJ2-7; TRBD2 matches 7 bases. CDR3 length: 14 residues. Germline CDR1 and CDR2: MDHEN and SYDVKM. The ends lost 6 bases at V and 7 bases at J; junction bases unmatched: 12. CDR3 DNA sequence: TGTGCCAGCAGGCCCCGGGGGGAGGTGGAAGAGCAGTACTTC. Protein sequence: CASRPRGEVEEQYF.

J is TRBJ2-7 and V is TRBV30, with no clear D. Germline CDR1 and CDR2: GTSNPN and SVGIG (reference sequence). The CDR3 length is 12 residues. Trimming took 0 bases from V and 7 from J, leaving 10 bases between them. In nucleotides, the CDR3 is TGTGCCTGGAGTGTAACGGGTCTAGAGCAGTACTTC. It translates to CAWSVTGLEQYF.

Details on this clone: Since a far larger clone is one base different, this is likely a read error. This rearrangement joins TRBV27 to TRBJ1-2; TRBD1 aligns across 8 bases. The J segment lost 3 bases and the V segment lost 6 bases, leaving 0 bases of the junction unmatched. The CDR3 spans 12 residues. Germline assignment: CDR1 MNHEY and CDR2 SMNVEV (reference sequence). As DNA, the CDR3 is TGTGCCAGCAGGACAGGGGACTATGGCTACACCTTC. It specifies CASRTGDYGYTF.

This chain links TRBV30 with TRBJ2-3, with D tentatively TRBD2 (6 bases). From germline, CDR1 is GTSNPN and CDR2 SVGIG (reference sequence). Trimming shortened V by 6 bases and J by 3 bases, and 13 bases separated the two germline ends. The CDR3 runs to 13 residues. The CDR3 protein is CACSGVKTDTQYF. CDR3 DNA: TGTGCCTGTTCGGGGGTGAAGACAGATACGCAGTATTTT.